This passage covers 24 T cell receptor beta chains from one sample sequenced in a study of siplizumab effects on memory and regulatory T cells. Produced via immunoSEQ multiplex PCR; TCRdb's table is partial and in-frame only. This sample yields some 100,000 clones, of which around 94% are seen a single time; approximately 0.66% belongs to the top ten. The material sequenced was Tregs sorted from blood. These TCRs come from a human donor in good health.

The rearrangement links TRBV5-1 to TRBJ2-2; D is unresolved. Germline assignment: CDR1 SGHRS and CDR2 YFSETQ. The CDR3 length is 15 residues. V lost 4 bases and J lost 7, with 17 bases in between. Here the CDR3 reads CASSHSDPKVGELFF. CDR3 coding DNA: TGCGCCAGCAGCCACAGTGACCCTAAGGTCGGGGAGCTGTTTTTT.

The rearrangement links TRBV28 to TRBJ2-5; D unresolved. The CDR3 runs 15 residues. CDR1 and CDR2 from the germline V gene are MDHEN and SYDVKM. With 4 bases removed from V and 1 base from J, the gap between germline ends came to 13 bases. The CDR3 nucleotides read TGTGCCAGCAGTTCGCCAGGCTCATTCCAAGAGACCCAGTACTTC. This encodes CASSSPGSFQETQYF.

The chain links TRBV11-1 to TRBJ2-6; D is undetermined. The CDR3 length is 15 residues. CDR1 SGHAT and CDR2 FQDESV come from the germline V gene (reference sequence). The germline V and J ends were trimmed by 5 bases and 2 bases, with 10 bases remaining between them. The CDR3: CASSLRTAGANVLTF. The CDR3 DNA reads as TGTGCCAGCAGCCTCCGAACTGCTGGGGCCAACGTCCTGACTTTC. The variable domain in full, completed from reference TRBV11-1 and TRBJ2-6, reads EAEVAQSPRYKITEKSQAVAFWCDPISGHATLYWYRQILGQGPELLVQFQDESVVDDSQLPKDRFSAERLKGVDSTLKIQPAELGDSAMYLCASSLRTAGANVLTFGAGSRLTVL.

The rearrangement links TRBV5-4 to TRBJ2-7, with 7 nucleotides matching TRBD1. Trimming removed 2 bases from V and 4 bases from J; junction bases left unmatched: 3. The CDR3 totals 13 residues. Germline CDR1 is SGHNT and CDR2 is YYREEE (reference sequence). The CDR3 DNA reads TGTGCCAGCAGCTTTACGGGACAGTACGAGCAGTACTTC. It specifies CASSFTGQYEQYF.

The gene calls are TRBV7-8 and TRBJ1-2; D is unresolved. The CDR3 consists of 14 residues. V lost 1 base and J 4 bases, leaving 10 bases between the germline ends. Per the germline V gene, CDR1 is SGHVS and CDR2 is FQNEAQ. CDR3 amino acids: CASSLGPGIYGYTF. CDR3 bases: TGTGCCAGCAGCTTAGGACCGGGGATCTATGGCTACACCTTC.

The chain links TRBV2 to TRBJ2-7; unclear D gene. Trimming shortened V by 6 bases and J by 4 bases, and 10 bases separated the two germline ends. The CDR3 contains 12 residues. Germline values: CDR1 SNHLY, CDR2 FYNNEI. CDR3 nucleotides: TGTGCCAGCAGGTGGGCCAAATACGAGCAGTACTTC. Protein sequence: CASRWAKYEQYF.

This clone came up once. V gene TRBV9 combines with J gene TRBJ2-1; no definite D call. Trimming left V 4 bases short and J 9 bases short, with 20 bases between. The CDR3 spans 15 residues. Germline V gene data show CDR1 as SGDLS and CDR2 as YYNGEE. The CDR3 DNA sequence: TGTGCCAGCAGCCCAAGAGGTAGGAATCTGGGTGAGCAGTTCTTC. The encoded protein is CASSPRGRNLGEQFF.

This chain connects TRBV30 to TRBJ1-5; 10 bases align to TRBD1. Looked up from germline, CDR1 is GTSNPN and CDR2 is SVGIG (reference sequence). The CDR3 is made up of 17 amino acids. Trimming removed 2 bases from V and 0 bases from J; junction bases left unmatched: 7. The CDR3 loop reads CAWSSGTGVYSNQPQHF. The CDR3 coding sequence is TGTGCCTGGAGTTCCGGGACAGGGGTCTATAGCAATCAGCCCCAGCATTTT.

The rearrangement uses TRBV10-3 and TRBJ1-1; TRBD1 matches at 7 bases. Germline lookup yields CDR1 ENHRY and CDR2 SYGVKD. CDR3 length equals 13 residues. Trimming cost V 6 bases and J 6 bases; bases outside gene matches: 7. CDR3 loop: CAISLTGFAEAFF. The CDR3 bases are TGTGCCATCAGCTTGACAGGGTTCGCTGAAGCTTTCTTT.

The rearrangement uses TRBV4-2 and TRBJ2-7; D is unclear. CDR1 and CDR2 (germline): LGHNA, YNFKEQ. Trimming cost V 2 bases and J 6 bases, with 20 bases left between them. The CDR3 runs to 16 residues. CDR3: CASSQPITDFSSEQYF. CDR3 sequence (DNA): TGTGCCAGCAGCCAACCAATCACCGACTTTAGCAGCGAGCAGTACTTC.

The V and J genes are TRBV5-4 and TRBJ1-2; D perhaps matches TRBD1 (5 bases). Germline values: CDR1 SGHNT, CDR2 YYREEE (reference sequence). This CDR3 is 17 amino acids long. Trimming shortened V by 3 bases and J by 7 bases, and 25 bases separated the two germline ends. CDR3 sequence: CASSYGHSLQSLFGYTF. For the CDR3, the DNA is TGTGCCAGCAGCTACGGACATAGCCTACAGAGCCTCTTTGGCTACACCTTC.

V gene TRBV27 combines with J gene TRBJ2-2, with TRBD2 identical over 7 bases. This CDR3 contains 15 residues. Germline V CDR1 and CDR2: MNHEY, SMNVEV (reference sequence). J lost 5 bases, V lost 8 bases, and 11 bases had no gene match. The CDR3 sequence: CASGPAGFSTGELFF. In DNA form, the CDR3 reads TGTGCCAGCGGGCCAGCGGGATTCTCGACCGGGGAGCTGTTTTTT.

A single count supports this clone. The chain links TRBV7-2 to TRBJ1-3; no definite D call. From germline, CDR1 is SGHTA and CDR2 FQGNSA. The CDR3 has 16 amino acids. V lost 3 bases and J 2 bases, leaving 14 bases between the germline ends. CDR3 sequence reads: CASSFFKGAPGNTIYF. CDR3 sequence (DNA): TGTGCCAGCAGCTTCTTTAAGGGCGCGCCTGGAAACACCATATATTTT.

V is TRBV2 and J is TRBJ1-4; D not resolved. Deletions cut 3 bases from V and 8 bases from J, with 19 bases between. This CDR3 has 16 amino acids. CDR1 is SNHLY and CDR2 is FYNNEI in the germline V gene. This CDR3 is CASSELGPPNGEKLFF. CDR3 bases: TGTGCCAGCAGTGAGCTGGGCCCCCCGAATGGCGAAAAACTGTTTTTT.

This clone appeared a single time. The CDR3 region has the DNA TGTGCCAGCCCCGTGGGCCGCTACTACGAGCAGTACTTC. Its translation is CASPVGRYYEQYF. The rearrangement uses TRBV5-4 and TRBJ2-7; D gene ambiguous. The CDR3 is 13 amino acids. The V gene's germline CDR1 is SGHNT and CDR2 YYREEE (reference sequence). V dropped 7 bases and J dropped 3 bases, with 14 bases sitting between them.

The chain uses TRBV25-1 and TRBJ2-6; D is ambiguous. Trimming removed 0 bases at V and 4 bases at J, with 13 bases between. Germline V gene data show CDR1 as MGHDK and CDR2 as SYGVNS. The CDR3 is 17 amino acids. The CDR3 DNA reads as TGTGCCAGCAGTGAATACAACGGCGCAGCGGGGGCCAACGTCCTGACTTTC. Its translation: CASSEYNGAAGANVLTF.

This chain connects TRBV25-1 to TRBJ1-2; D not resolved. V was shortened by 5 bases and J by 8 bases, with 15 bases between the two germline ends. Per germline, CDR1 MGHDK and CDR2 SYGVNS. This CDR3 is 13 amino acids long. DNA of the CDR3: TGTGCCAGCAGTCCTGGTTATCGGACGGGCTACACCTTC. It yields the protein CASSPGYRTGYTF.

This clone was picked up one time. CDR3: CASSSEGGGSAEKLFF. In DNA form, the CDR3 reads TGTGCCAGCAGCTCCGAGGGAGGGGGGAGTGCGGAAAAACTGTTTTTT. This chain links TRBV9 with TRBJ1-4, with a possible D match to TRBD1 (6 bases). This CDR3 has 16 amino acids. V lost 4 bases, J lost 8 bases, and 21 bases lay in between. Germline CDR1 reads SGDLS; CDR2 reads YYNGEE.

This chain links TRBV4-1 with TRBJ2-1; a possible D gene is TRBD2 (6 bases). With 5 bases removed from V and 2 bases from J, the gap between germline ends came to 10 bases. This CDR3 spans 14 amino acids. The germline V gene has CDR1 MGHRA and CDR2 YSYEKL. CDR3 DNA: TGCGCCAGCAGCTCGCGGGGTCCCTACAATGAGCAGTTCTTC. This translates into CASSSRGPYNEQFF.

The chain has TRBV18 and TRBJ1-1, with D possibly being TRBD1 (6 bases). The CDR3 loop spans 16 amino acids. CDR1 is KGHSH, CDR2 LQKENI, per germline. V was shortened by 3 bases and J by 0 bases, with 14 bases between the two germline ends. The CDR3 nucleotides read TGTGCCAGCTCACCTAATCCTAGGACAGTGAACACTGAAGCTTTCTTT. This gives the protein CASSPNPRTVNTEAFF.

The chain couples TRBV19 to TRBJ1-1; D possibly corresponds to TRBD1 (5 bases). The CDR3 contains 14 residues. CDR1 is LNHDA and CDR2 is SQIVND in the germline V gene (reference sequence). V was pared by 7 bases and J by 1 base, with 13 bases between. Here the CDR3 DNA reads TGTGCCAGTAAGCTGGGGACGGGGAACACTGAAGCTTTCTTT. Translating it yields CASKLGTGNTEAFF.

The CDR3 bases are TGTGCCAGCAGTGAAGCGGTCGGGGGGCTTAAACTGGGTCAAGAGACCCAGTACTTC. It specifies CASSEAVGGLKLGQETQYF. The chain has TRBV6-1 and TRBJ2-5, with D perhaps TRBD2 (7 bases). V lost 0 bases to trimming and J lost 2 bases, with 22 bases between them. Germline V lookup: CDR1 MNHNS, CDR2 SASEGT. The CDR3 runs to 19 residues.

The CDR3 sequence is CASSRQPGGNQPQHF. DNA for the CDR3: TGTGCCAGCAGTCGACAGCCTGGAGGCAATCAGCCCCAGCATTTT. V is TRBV6-1 and J is TRBJ1-5; a possible D gene is TRBD1 (5 bases). Trimming shortened V by 5 bases and J by 2 bases, and 13 bases separated the two germline ends. The CDR3 consists of 15 residues. Germline lookup yields CDR1 MNHNS and CDR2 SASEGT.

The genes are TRBV7-6 and TRBJ2-2, with D tentatively TRBD2 (7 bases). The V gene's germline CDR1 is SGHVS and CDR2 FNYEAQ. The length of the CDR3 is 15 residues. With 6 bases removed from V and 6 bases from J, the gap between germline ends came to 17 bases. The CDR3 region has the DNA TGTGCCAGCAGAACAGCGGCGGGGGCCCCCGGGGAGCTGTTTTTT. It is translated as CASRTAAGAPGELFF. Combining the CDR3 with reference TRBV7-6 and TRBJ2-2 gives the whole variable domain GAGVSQSPRYKVTKRGQDVALRCDPISGHVSLYWYRQALGQGPEFLTYFNYEAQQDKSGLPNDRFSAERPEGSISTLTIQRTEQRDSAMYRCASRTAAGAPGELFFGEGSRLTVL.